This is a list of T cell receptor beta chains from one sample in a study of cytomegalovirus exposure and HLA in healthy donors. The protocol was immunoSEQ multiplex PCR, while the TCRdb copy is restricted to in-frame clones and leaves out a portion. The profile shows some 76,000 clones, roughly 94% of them singletons. Sample: PBMCs. These receptors were collected from a woman younger than 35 in good health and CMV-seropositive. Each CDR3 is given with its conserved first and last residue. A D gene is named only where the DNA matches it firmly.

TRBV7-6,TRBJ2-3,TRBD1,CASSPRVGDRATDTQYF,TGTGCCAGCAGCCCCCGGGTCGGGGACAGGGCCACAGATACGCAGTATTTT
TRBV28,TRBJ1-2,TRBD1,CASSSWTGTYYGYTF,TGTGCCAGCAGTTCCTGGACAGGAACTTACTATGGCTACACCTTC
TRBV5-1,TRBJ2-7,.,CASSFTGQSEQYF,TGCGCCAGCAGCTTCACAGGACAGTCCGAGCAGTACTTC
TRBV7-9,TRBJ1-3,.,CASSDGRAGNTIYF,TGTGCCAGCAGCGACGGGCGGGCTGGAAACACCATATATTTT
TRBV29-1,TRBJ2-5,TRBD2,CSVGRGPQETQYF,TGCAGCGTAGGGAGGGGCCCGCAGGAGACCCAGTACTTC
TRBV7-2,TRBJ1-4,.,CASSLAGGATNEKLFF,TGTGCCAGCAGCTTAGCCGGGGGAGCAACTAATGAAAAACTGTTTTTT
TRBV5-1,TRBJ2-2,.,CASSNPLPPGGELFF,TGCGCCAGCAGCAACCCCCTACCCCCGGGAGGGGAGCTGTTTTTT
TRBV6-6,TRBJ2-1,.,CASKVRAEQFF,TGTGCCAGCAAAGTCAGGGCAGAGCAGTTCTTC
TRBV11-2,TRBJ2-3,TRBD1,CASSLLMRGPSRSTDTQYF,TGTGCCAGCAGCTTACTTATGAGGGGGCCTTCTAGGAGCACAGATACGCAGTATTTT
TRBV9,TRBJ1-2,.,CASSVSHLEGYTF,TGTGCCAGCAGCGTATCCCACTTGGAGGGCTACACCTTC
TRBV28,TRBJ2-3,.,CASSLDSSTDTQYF,TGTGCCAGCAGTTTAGACTCTAGCACAGATACGCAGTATTTT
TRBV10-2,TRBJ2-1,.,CASSGVYQGTNNEQFF,TGCGCCAGCAGTGGAGTTTACCAGGGTACCAACAATGAGCAGTTCTTC
TRBV9,TRBJ2-7,.,CASSVGETAFSYEQYF,TGTGCCAGCAGCGTAGGTGAGACAGCTTTCTCCTACGAGCAGTACTTC
TRBV11-2,TRBJ2-5,TRBD1,CASSQGVSQETQYF,TGTGCCAGCAGCCAGGGGGTCTCACAAGAGACCCAGTACTTC
TRBV30,TRBJ1-3,.,CAWTQGPGNTIYF,TGTGCCTGGACTCAGGGGCCTGGAAACACCATATATTTT
TRBV28,TRBJ1-2,.,CASSWGRGPYYGYTF,TGTGCCAGCAGTTGGGGCAGGGGCCCCTACTATGGCTACACCTTC
TRBV9,TRBJ1-4,TRBD1,CASSGITGTGGEKLFF,TGTGCCAGCAGCGGAATCACCGGGACAGGGGGTGAAAAACTGTTTTTT
TRBV4-1,TRBJ2-3,.,CASSQDSGGQRTDTQYF,TGCGCCAGCAGCCAAGATTCCGGGGGGCAACGCACAGATACGCAGTATTTT
TRBV6-1,TRBJ1-2,TRBD1,CASSDFGTGVYGYTF,TGTGCCAGCAGTGATTTTGGGACAGGTGTCTATGGCTACACCTTC
TRBV19,TRBJ2-2,TRBD1,CASSTRQGAGELFF,TGTGCCAGTAGTACCCGACAGGGCGCCGGGGAGCTGTTTTTT